These T cell receptor beta chains were read from a single sample in a study of T cells in Graves' hyperthyroidism and ophthalmopathy. TCRdb reprocessed the multiplex PCR reads with MiXCR, giving one entry per CDR3 protein. The sample has approximately 690,000 distinct CDR3 sequences, 20% to 25% seen once. The sequenced sample was blood. Receptors originate from a man aged 25-45 years with Graves' ophthalmopathy. Both conserved end residues are part of each CDR3. A D gene is named only where the DNA matches it firmly. Clone sizes are given selectively: once, few, many, or a class where the clone is expanded.

d_gene: NA; v_gene: TRBV20-1; j_gene: TRBJ2-7; len: 14; abundance: NA; CDR3aa: CSARDREWTYEQYF; CDR3nt: TGCAGTGCTAGAGACCGGGAGTGGACCTACGAGCAGTACTTC
d_gene: TRBD2; v_gene: TRBV6-1; j_gene: TRBJ2-1; len: 13; abundance: NA; CDR3aa: CASSGLGNNEQFF; CDR3nt: TGTGCCAGCAGCGGACTAGGAAACAATGAGCAGTTCTTC
d_gene: NA; v_gene: TRBV2; j_gene: TRBJ2-7; len: 14; abundance: many; CDR3aa: CASSEAGELYEQYF; CDR3nt: TGTGCCAGCAGTGAAGCCGGGGAACTATACGAGCAGTACTTC
d_gene: NA; v_gene: TRBV10-3; j_gene: TRBJ1-5; len: 13; abundance: few; CDR3aa: CAISGDSNQPQHF; CDR3nt: TGTGCCATCAGTGGGGATAGCAATCAGCCCCAGCATTTT
d_gene: NA; v_gene: TRBV7-9; j_gene: TRBJ2-2; len: 14; abundance: NA; CDR3aa: CASSPSSNTGELFF; CDR3nt: TGTGCCAGCAGCCCCTCCAGTAACACCGGGGAGCTGTTTTTT
d_gene: NA; v_gene: TRBV5-1; j_gene: TRBJ2-7; len: 15; abundance: NA; CDR3aa: CASSPSGSKAYEQYF; CDR3nt: TGCGCCAGCAGCCCATCGGGGTCCAAAGCCTACGAGCAGTACTTC
d_gene: NA; v_gene: TRBV14; j_gene: TRBJ2-1; len: 15; abundance: many; CDR3aa: CASSQGTASYNEQFF; CDR3nt: TGTGCCAGCAGCCAAGGTACAGCCTCCTACAATGAGCAGTTCTTC
d_gene: TRBD1; v_gene: TRBV5-1; j_gene: TRBJ2-3; len: 15; abundance: many; CDR3aa: CASSLGAGGRDTQYF; CDR3nt: TGCGCCAGCAGCTTGGGCGCAGGGGGTAGGGATACGCAGTATTTT
d_gene: NA; v_gene: TRBV29-1; j_gene: TRBJ1-5; len: 12; abundance: few; CDR3aa: CSVEGGSGPQHF; CDR3nt: TGCAGCGTTGAGGGGGGGTCGGGGCCCCAGCATTTT
d_gene: TRBD2; v_gene: TRBV5-1; j_gene: TRBJ2-1; len: 14; abundance: hyperexpanded; CDR3aa: CASSRAGGPNEQFF; CDR3nt: TGCGCCAGCAGCCGAGCGGGAGGTCCCAATGAGCAGTTCTTC
d_gene: TRBD2; v_gene: TRBV13; j_gene: TRBJ2-1; len: 18; abundance: few; CDR3aa: CASSSRHPGLAGLNEQFF; CDR3nt: TGTGCCAGCAGCTCCCGCCACCCGGGACTAGCGGGACTCAATGAGCAGTTCTTC
d_gene: TRBD1; v_gene: TRBV7-4; j_gene: TRBJ1-6; len: 21; abundance: NA; CDR3aa: CASSQTPRDREFRVENSPLHF; CDR3nt: TGTGCCAGCAGCCAAACCCCCCGGGACAGGGAGTTCCGGGTCGAGAATTCACCCCTCCACTTT
d_gene: NA; v_gene: TRBV12-3/TRBV12-4; j_gene: TRBJ1-1; len: 13; abundance: many; CDR3aa: CASRRGWDTEAFF; CDR3nt: TGTGCCAGCCGAAGGGGATGGGACACTGAAGCTTTCTTT
d_gene: NA; v_gene: TRBV6-6; j_gene: TRBJ1-5; len: 14; abundance: NA; CDR3aa: CASSYRQQDQPQHF; CDR3nt: TGTGCCAGCAGTTACAGACAGCAAGATCAGCCCCAGCATTTT
d_gene: TRBD2; v_gene: TRBV5-1; j_gene: TRBJ2-1; len: 13; abundance: many; CDR3aa: CASSQGGSNEQFF; CDR3nt: TGCGCCAGCAGCCAGGGAGGGAGCAATGAGCAGTTCTTC
d_gene: TRBD1; v_gene: TRBV5-1; j_gene: TRBJ2-5; len: 15; abundance: few; CDR3aa: CASSGTGGSSETQYF; CDR3nt: TGCGCCAGCAGCGGGACAGGCGGTTCTTCTGAGACCCAGTACTTC
d_gene: NA; v_gene: TRBV7-2; j_gene: TRBJ2-1; len: 17; abundance: many; CDR3aa: CASSLAPLATSYNEQFF; CDR3nt: TGTGCCAGCAGCTTAGCTCCCCTAGCGACTTCCTACAATGAGCAGTTCTTC
d_gene: NA; v_gene: TRBV3-1; j_gene: TRBJ2-7; len: 15; abundance: many; CDR3aa: CASSQAGQGGYEQYF; CDR3nt: TGTGCCAGCAGCCAAGCGGGGCAGGGCGGCTACGAGCAGTACTTC
d_gene: TRBD1; v_gene: TRBV7-2; j_gene: TRBJ2-5; len: 15; abundance: many; CDR3aa: CASSLAAGGQETQYF; CDR3nt: TGTGCCAGCAGCTTAGCGGCAGGGGGCCAAGAGACCCAGTACTTC
d_gene: NA; v_gene: TRBV19; j_gene: TRBJ2-1; len: 16; abundance: NA; CDR3aa: CASSTGTPSSYNEQFF; CDR3nt: TGTGCCAGTAGTACCGGGACTCCAAGCTCCTACAATGAGCAGTTCTTC
d_gene: TRBD1; v_gene: TRBV19; j_gene: TRBJ2-5; len: 14; abundance: NA; CDR3aa: CASSPGTGVETQYF; CDR3nt: TGTGCCAGTAGTCCCGGGACAGGGGTAGAGACCCAGTACTTC
d_gene: NA; v_gene: TRBV7-2; j_gene: TRBJ2-5; len: 14; abundance: many; CDR3aa: CASSAPWLQETQYF; CDR3nt: TGTGCCAGCAGCGCCCCGTGGCTCCAAGAGACCCAGTACTTC
d_gene: NA; v_gene: TRBV9; j_gene: TRBJ2-3; len: 14; abundance: NA; CDR3aa: CASSATGSGDTQYF; CDR3nt: TGTGCCAGCAGCGCGACAGGTTCGGGAGATACGCAGTATTTT
d_gene: TRBD1; v_gene: TRBV6-2/TRBV6-3; j_gene: TRBJ1-6; len: 18; abundance: few; CDR3aa: CASSYVPGQRVGNSPLHF; CDR3nt: TGTGCCAGCAGTTACGTACCGGGACAGCGCGTTGGGAATTCACCCCTCCACTTT
d_gene: NA; v_gene: TRBV11-2; j_gene: TRBJ2-2; len: 13; abundance: many; CDR3aa: CASSLVSTGELFF; CDR3nt: TGTGCCAGCAGCTTAGTTAGCACCGGGGAGCTGTTTTTT
d_gene: NA; v_gene: TRBV6-9; j_gene: TRBJ2-2; len: 12; abundance: NA; CDR3aa: CASSYGAAELFF; CDR3nt: TGTGCCAGCAGTTACGGGGCGGCGGAGCTGTTTTTT
d_gene: TRBD2; v_gene: TRBV4-1; j_gene: TRBJ2-5; len: 15; abundance: NA; CDR3aa: CASSQEGGPSETQYF; CDR3nt: TGCGCCAGCAGCCAGGAGGGAGGGCCCTCGGAGACCCAGTACTTC
d_gene: TRBD2; v_gene: TRBV19; j_gene: TRBJ2-2; len: 15; abundance: NA; CDR3aa: CASSIPAGGTGELFF; CDR3nt: TGTGCCAGTAGTATTCCAGCGGGAGGGACCGGGGAGCTGTTTTTT
d_gene: NA; v_gene: TRBV6-5; j_gene: TRBJ1-1; len: 15; abundance: NA; CDR3aa: CASSYHDRPNTEAFF; CDR3nt: TGTGCCAGCAGTTACCATGACCGACCGAACACTGAAGCTTTCTTT
d_gene: NA; v_gene: TRBV11-2; j_gene: TRBJ1-1; len: 13; abundance: many; CDR3aa: CASSSGPNTEAFF; CDR3nt: TGTGCCAGCAGCTCTGGACCAAACACTGAAGCTTTCTTT
d_gene: NA; v_gene: TRBV5-1; j_gene: TRBJ2-3; len: 14; abundance: many; CDR3aa: CASSLEALTDTQYF; CDR3nt: TGCGCCAGCAGCTTGGAAGCCCTCACAGATACGCAGTATTTT
d_gene: NA; v_gene: TRBV19; j_gene: TRBJ2-2; len: 12; abundance: NA; CDR3aa: CASQRLWGELFF; CDR3nt: TGTGCCAGTCAAAGACTTTGGGGGGAGCTGTTTTTT
d_gene: NA; v_gene: TRBV6-1; j_gene: TRBJ1-2; len: 15; abundance: NA; CDR3aa: CASSSGPAPLDGYTF; CDR3nt: TGTGCCAGCAGTTCTGGGCCTGCCCCCTTGGATGGCTACACCTTC
d_gene: NA; v_gene: TRBV28; j_gene: TRBJ2-5; len: 14; abundance: many; CDR3aa: CASSLSAFQETQYF; CDR3nt: TGTGCCAGCAGTTTGTCGGCGTTTCAAGAGACCCAGTACTTC
d_gene: NA; v_gene: TRBV11-2; j_gene: TRBJ1-5; len: 15; abundance: many; CDR3aa: CASSLDPGRNQPQHF; CDR3nt: TGTGCCAGCAGCTTAGATCCAGGCCGCAATCAGCCCCAGCATTTT
d_gene: NA; v_gene: TRBV12-3/TRBV12-4; j_gene: TRBJ2-7; len: 13; abundance: few; CDR3aa: CASMGYVGGEQYF; CDR3nt: TGTGCCAGCATGGGATACGTTGGGGGCGAGCAGTACTTC
d_gene: NA; v_gene: TRBV11-2; j_gene: TRBJ2-3; len: 14; abundance: many; CDR3aa: CASSLSDSMDTQYF; CDR3nt: TGTGCCAGCAGCTTAAGCGACAGTATGGATACGCAGTATTTT
d_gene: NA; v_gene: TRBV11-2; j_gene: TRBJ2-6; len: 20; abundance: NA; CDR3aa: CASSPNARTTLVSGANVLTF; CDR3nt: TGTGCCAGCAGCCCGAACGCCCGGACTACCTTAGTCTCTGGGGCCAACGTCCTGACTTTC
d_gene: NA; v_gene: TRBV12-3/TRBV12-4; j_gene: TRBJ2-7; len: 12; abundance: many; CDR3aa: CASSRKTYEQYF; CDR3nt: TGTGCCAGCAGTCGCAAGACCTACGAGCAGTACTTC
d_gene: NA; v_gene: TRBV5-1; j_gene: TRBJ1-4; len: 21; abundance: few; CDR3aa: CASSLGLPKGDPISTNEKLFF; CDR3nt: TGCGCCAGCAGCTTGGGACTACCAAAGGGGGACCCCATTTCAACTAATGAAAAACTGTTTTTT
d_gene: NA; v_gene: TRBV5-6; j_gene: TRBJ2-7; len: 14; abundance: NA; CDR3aa: CASSRILGLYEQYF; CDR3nt: TGTGCCAGCAGCCGGATACTAGGCCTCTACGAGCAGTACTTC
d_gene: NA; v_gene: TRBV30; j_gene: TRBJ2-5; len: 14; abundance: NA; CDR3aa: CAWSVFRLQETQYF; CDR3nt: TGTGCCTGGAGTGTTTTCCGACTTCAAGAGACCCAGTACTTC
d_gene: TRBD1; v_gene: TRBV12-3/TRBV12-4; j_gene: TRBJ2-1; len: 14; abundance: few; CDR3aa: CASSGDRSYNEQFF; CDR3nt: TGTGCCAGCAGTGGGGACAGGTCCTACAATGAGCAGTTCTTC
d_gene: TRBD1; v_gene: TRBV5-1; j_gene: TRBJ1-1; len: 14; abundance: few; CDR3aa: CASSDRVGNTEAFF; CDR3nt: TGCGCCAGCAGCGACAGGGTCGGGAACACTGAAGCTTTCTTT
d_gene: TRBD1; v_gene: TRBV7-2; j_gene: TRBJ2-2; len: 15; abundance: many; CDR3aa: CASSARQGNTGELFF; CDR3nt: TGTGCCAGCAGCGCCCGACAGGGGAACACCGGGGAGCTGTTTTTT
d_gene: TRBD2; v_gene: TRBV3-1; j_gene: TRBJ2-5; len: 16; abundance: NA; CDR3aa: CASSPPASGSRGTQYF; CDR3nt: TGTGCCAGCAGCCCCCCGGCTAGCGGGTCAAGAGGAACCCAGTACTTC
d_gene: NA; v_gene: TRBV2; j_gene: TRBJ2-1; len: 19; abundance: many; CDR3aa: CASRAYTSKNPRLVNEQFF; CDR3nt: TGTGCCAGCAGAGCCTACACATCCAAGAACCCTCGACTAGTTAATGAGCAGTTCTTC
d_gene: TRBD1; v_gene: TRBV5-1; j_gene: TRBJ2-2; len: 16; abundance: few; CDR3aa: CASSGRGQGSAGELFF; CDR3nt: TGCGCCAGCAGCGGAAGGGGACAGGGGTCCGCCGGGGAGCTGTTTTTT
d_gene: TRBD2; v_gene: TRBV30; j_gene: TRBJ2-1; len: 12; abundance: NA; CDR3aa: CAWGIGGEGQFF; CDR3nt: TGTGCCTGGGGGATCGGGGGGGAGGGGCAGTTCTTC
d_gene: TRBD2; v_gene: TRBV7-9; j_gene: TRBJ2-3; len: 15; abundance: many; CDR3aa: CASSGGLAGSDTQYF; CDR3nt: TGTGCCAGCAGCGGTGGCCTAGCGGGATCTGATACGCAGTATTTT
d_gene: TRBD1; v_gene: TRBV5-1; j_gene: TRBJ2-3; len: 14; abundance: few; CDR3aa: CASSSGTGEATQYF; CDR3nt: TGCGCCAGCAGTTCTGGGACAGGCGAGGCGACGCAGTATTTT
d_gene: TRBD1; v_gene: TRBV27; j_gene: TRBJ2-3; len: 15; abundance: NA; CDR3aa: CASSRGQGRTDTQYF; CDR3nt: TGTGCCAGCAGTCGTGGACAGGGTAGGACAGATACGCAGTATTTT
d_gene: TRBD2; v_gene: TRBV4-2; j_gene: TRBJ2-1; len: 17; abundance: NA; CDR3aa: CASSLVEFLAGENEQFF; CDR3nt: TGTGCCAGCAGCCTGGTCGAATTCCTAGCGGGAGAGAATGAGCAGTTCTTC
d_gene: NA; v_gene: TRBV24-1; j_gene: TRBJ2-5; len: 12; abundance: NA; CDR3aa: CATRGSRETQYF; CDR3nt: TGTGCCACCAGAGGGAGCCGAGAGACCCAGTACTTC
d_gene: NA; v_gene: TRBV27; j_gene: TRBJ2-3; len: 17; abundance: many; CDR3aa: CASIKNARVPFTDTQYF; CDR3nt: TGTGCCAGCATTAAAAACGCCCGAGTGCCTTTCACAGATACGCAGTATTTT